The 30 T cell receptor beta chains in this list originate from one sample, sequenced in a study of T cells in Graves' hyperthyroidism and ophthalmopathy (dated by TCRdb to the late 2010s). Receptor amplification or capture employed multiplex PCR. The listed sequencing device is Illumina HiSeq 2000. TCR beta CDR3 regions were amplified from RNA transcripts. The first round of RT-PCR for the TCR CDR3 was performed with the HTBI primer set and the Qiagen OneStep RT-PCR kit. Starting from the raw public reads, TCRdb applied fastp trimming at Q25, assembled clones with MiXCR and retained in-frame beta chains. For every CDR3 protein sequence, its rows merge into one entry that carries the most common genes and DNA. Recorded for this sample are about 520,000 distinct CDR3 sequences; around 20% of them occurred a single time. The biggest ten clones account for around a quarter of the sample. What was sequenced was blood. The source is a man between 18 and 35 years old with Graves' hyperthyroidism.

This clonotype was seen at least ten times. The chain combines TRBV2 with TRBJ1-2; D unclear. Looked up from germline, CDR1 is SNHLY and CDR2 is FYNNEI. The germline V and J ends were trimmed by 3 bases and 4 bases, with 12 bases remaining between them. The CDR3 has 14 amino acids. DNA for the CDR3: TGTGCCAGCAGTGAGTGGCGCCCCGGCTATGGCTACACCTTC. Amino acids: CASSEWRPGYGYTF.

There are many counts of this clonotype. V is TRBV6-1 and J is TRBJ2-7; TRBD1 matches at 9 bases. V gave up 0 bases and J gave up 3 bases; unmatched junction bases: 3. Per the germline V gene, CDR1 is MNHNS and CDR2 is SASEGT. The CDR3 covers 15 residues. The CDR3 here is CASSEAGTGFYEQYF. The DNA for the CDR3 is TGTGCCAGCAGTGAAGCTGGGACAGGGTTCTACGAGCAGTACTTC.

This clonotype was observed a few times. The chain carries TRBV5-1 and TRBJ1-1; no reliable D call. The V end lost 0 bases, the J end lost 4 bases, and 13 bases lay between the germline ends. This CDR3 is 15 amino acids long. The V gene's germline CDR1 is SGHRS and CDR2 YFSETQ. The CDR3: CASSLASGWVTEAFF. The CDR3, as DNA: TGCGCCAGCAGCTTGGCTTCCGGCTGGGTCACTGAAGCTTTCTTT.

The chain couples TRBV24-1 to TRBJ2-7; 10 positions match TRBD1. The CDR3 has 15 amino acids. Per germline, CDR1 KGHDR and CDR2 SFDVKD. Losses at the gene ends were 2 bases for V and 7 bases for J; bases not matched to a gene: 7. In nucleotides, the CDR3 is TGTGCCACCAGTGATTATGGGACAGGGGATCATGAGCAGTACTTC. Its translation: CATSDYGTGDHEQYF.

This chain links TRBV11-2 with TRBJ1-2; D may be TRBD1 (5 bases). V lost 5 bases to trimming and J lost 7 bases, with 17 bases between them. Germline loops: CDR1 SGHAT, CDR2 FQNNGV. CDR3 length: 14 residues. The CDR3 loop reads CASSPLLGVVGYTF. The DNA for the CDR3 is TGTGCCAGCAGCCCACTGTTGGGGGTTGTTGGCTACACCTTC.

Many counts were recorded for this clonotype. The rearrangement links TRBV28 to TRBJ1-5; D is possibly TRBD1 (5 bases). V was shortened by 11 bases and J by 4 bases, with 15 bases between the two germline ends. CDR3 length: 13 amino acids. CDR1 MDHEN and CDR2 SYDVKM come from the germline V gene. CDR3 in amino acids: CAGMSGGNQPQHF. CDR3 DNA: TGTGCCGGAATGTCGGGGGGGAATCAGCCCCAGCATTTT.

J is TRBJ2-7 and V is TRBV19; D assignment may be TRBD1 or TRBD2 (5 bases each). The length of the CDR3 is 13 residues. Trimming left V 8 bases short and J 3 bases short, with 14 bases between. Germline-derived CDR1 and CDR2 are LNHDA and SQIVND (reference sequence). CDR3 region: CASGNLGDYEQYF. The CDR3 DNA reads as TGTGCCAGTGGTAATTTGGGGGACTACGAGCAGTACTTC. Together with reference TRBV19 and TRBJ2-7, the CDR3 gives the full variable domain: DGGITQSPKYLFRKEGQNVTLSCEQNLNHDAMYWYRQDPGQGLRLIYYSQIVNDFQKGDIAEGYSVSREKKESFPLTVTSAQKNPTAFYLCASGNLGDYEQYFGPGTRLTVT.

This clonotype showed up many times. The chain has TRBV20-1 and TRBJ1-1; TRBD1 matches 8 bases. In germline, CDR1 is DFQATT, CDR2 SNEGSKA (reference sequence). The length of the CDR3 is 15 residues. V shed 1 base and J 1 base; nucleotides not matched to a gene: 5. The CDR3 sequence is CSARVGGQANTEAFF. CDR3 coding DNA: TGCAGTGCTAGAGTAGGGGGACAGGCGAACACTGAAGCTTTCTTT.

This clonotype appeared many times. The CDR3 sequence is CASSPTANTEAFF. The CDR3 DNA reads as TGTGCCAGCAGTCCGACAGCGAACACTGAAGCTTTCTTT. The genes are TRBV12-3 or TRBV12-4 and TRBJ1-1; a weak D match, TRBD1 (5 bases). The CDR3 is 13 residues long. The ends were cut back, 5 bases at V and 1 base at J, with 8 bases in the middle.

This clonotype was counted between two and nine times. Since a much larger clone is just one base distant, this may be a read error. The chain carries TRBV12-3 or TRBV12-4 and TRBJ1-2; D uncertain. The CDR3 extends over 13 amino acids. The V gene lost 6 bases and the J gene lost 4 bases, with 12 bases spanning the gap. Written as DNA, the CDR3 is TGTGCCAGCAGGTCCGCAAGCTCCTATGGCTACACCTTC. Its translation: CASRSASSYGYTF.

This clonotype was recorded many times. This sequence joins TRBV28 and TRBJ2-7, with D perhaps matching TRBD1 (6 bases). The ends were cut back, 5 bases at V and 2 bases at J, with 10 bases in the middle. Looked up from germline, CDR1 is MDHEN and CDR2 is SYDVKM. The CDR3 is made up of 13 amino acids. The CDR3 DNA sequence: TGTGCCAGCAGTCCCCGGGACACCTACGAGCAGTACTTC. Its protein product is CASSPRDTYEQYF. The whole variable domain, remainder taken from reference TRBV28 and TRBJ2-7, is DVKVTQSSRYLVKRTGEKVFLECVQDMDHENMFWYRQDPGLGLRLIYFSYDVKMKEKGDIPEGYSVSREKKERFSLILESASTNQTSMYLCASSPRDTYEQYFGPGTRLTVT.

This clonotype was detected ten times or more. The V call is TRBV9, the J call TRBJ2-2, with TRBD2 as a possible D gene (7 bases). Germline-derived CDR1 and CDR2 are SGDLS and YYNGEE. This CDR3 contains 16 residues. The V and J ends lost 6 bases and 4 bases respectively, with 19 bases between them. The CDR3 sequence: CASTPGAGATTGELFF. The CDR3 DNA follows: TGTGCCAGCACCCCTGGGGCGGGGGCTACCACCGGGGAGCTGTTTTTT.

This clonotype showed up just a few times. This chain joins TRBV29-1 and TRBJ1-1; D is possibly TRBD1 (5 bases). The germline V and J ends were trimmed by 2 bases and 10 bases, with 20 bases remaining between them. The germline gives CDR1 SQVTM, CDR2 ANQGSEA. The CDR3 consists of 14 residues. The CDR3 nucleotides read TGCAGCGTTGAATTGGGGGGTTCCTCTGGAGGAGCTTTCTTT. It translates to CSVELGGSSGGAFF.

This clonotype was detected many times. The chain uses TRBV20-1 and TRBJ2-5; D gene unclear. The V gene lost 3 bases and the J gene lost 4 bases, with 6 bases spanning the gap. This CDR3 has 11 amino acids. Germline V gene lookup returns CDR1 DFQATT and CDR2 SNEGSKA (reference sequence). The CDR3 sequence: CSASERETQYF. CDR3 bases: TGCAGTGCTAGCGAGCGAGAGACCCAGTACTTC.

The rearrangement joins TRBV2 to TRBJ1-5, with D unresolved. V was shortened by 5 bases and J by 0 bases, with 14 bases between the two germline ends. The CDR3 sequence is 16 residues long. Germline CDR1 SNHLY, CDR2 FYNNEI. The CDR3 coding sequence is TGTGCCAGCAGTATCACGTGGAGGGCTAGCAATCAGCCCCAGCATTTT. Translated: CASSITWRASNQPQHF.

The chain has TRBV28 and TRBJ1-5; D possibly corresponds to TRBD1 (6 bases). CDR1 and CDR2 (germline): MDHEN, SYDVKM. Trimming took off 5 bases at V and 0 bases at J, with 20 bases between the two ends. CDR3 length: 18 amino acids. CDR3 protein: CASSHELRDKYSNQPQHF. CDR3 sequence (DNA): TGTGCCAGCAGTCACGAACTCCGGGACAAATATAGCAATCAGCCCCAGCATTTT.

This chain uses TRBV6-1 with TRBJ1-1, with 7 positions matching TRBD1. The CDR3 spans 14 residues. Germline assignment: CDR1 MNHNS and CDR2 SASEGT. Losses at the gene ends were 10 bases for V and 1 base for J; bases not matched to a gene: 9. The CDR3 region is CATRQGSGNTEAFF. In nucleotides, the CDR3 is TGTGCCACCAGACAGGGTTCGGGGAACACTGAAGCTTTCTTT.

About this clonotype: One base away lies a much larger clone, so this may be a sequencing read error. The chain carries TRBV30 and TRBJ2-3; D is uncertain. Per germline, CDR1 GTSNPN and CDR2 SVGIG (reference sequence). CDR3 length equals 10 residues. The CDR3 reads CSWGLDTQYF. The CDR3 coding sequence is TGTTCCTGGGGTCTAGATACGCAGTATTTT.

This clonotype was picked up a small number of times. A junction end diverges from the germline sequence, so it may reflect a read error. The chain links TRBV7-2 to TRBJ2-4; unclear D gene. Per germline, CDR1 SGHTA and CDR2 FQGNSA. This CDR3 contains 16 residues. The CDR3 DNA reads as TGTGCCAGCAGCTTAGATATGGGTGACGGCAAAAACATTAAGTACTTC. Protein: CASSLDMGDGKNIKYF.

There are many counts of this clonotype. The rearrangement joins TRBV9 to TRBJ1-2, with a weak D call TRBD1 (5 bases). In germline, CDR1 is SGDLS, CDR2 YYNGEE. The V end lost 4 bases, the J end lost 6 bases, and 16 bases lay between the germline ends. The CDR3 spans 14 residues. CDR3 residues: CASSSPWGGDGYTF. The CDR3 coding sequence is TGTGCCAGCAGCTCCCCCTGGGGGGGGGATGGCTACACCTTC.

This clonotype appeared many times. The chain combines TRBV20-1 with TRBJ2-7, with 8 bases matching TRBD2. J lost 0 bases, V lost 7 bases, and 5 bases had no gene match. Looked up from germline, CDR1 is DFQATT and CDR2 is SNEGSKA (reference sequence). The CDR3 has 13 residues. CDR3 sequence reads: CSGTAGASYEQYF. The CDR3 nucleotides are TGCAGTGGTACAGCGGGGGCCTCCTACGAGCAGTACTTC.

The V call is TRBV20-1, the J call TRBJ1-5; TRBD1 matches at 9 bases. The CDR3 totals 16 residues. The germline V gene has CDR1 DFQATT and CDR2 SNEGSKA (reference sequence). Unmatched junction bases numbered 6, after V lost 0 bases and J lost 3 bases. CDR3 coding DNA: TGCAGTGCTAGAGATCTCTGGACAGGGGACAATCAGCCCCAGCATTTT. It codes for CSARDLWTGDNQPQHF.

This clonotype has at least ten counts. The V gene is TRBV7-9, the J gene TRBJ2-7; D may match TRBD1 or TRBD2 (5 bases each). Germline CDR1 and CDR2: SEHNR and FQNEAQ (reference sequence). The CDR3 contains 12 residues. Trimming left V 7 bases short and J 5 bases short, with 12 bases between. The CDR3 here is CASTRRDDEQYF. CDR3 bases: TGTGCCAGCACCCGTAGGGACGACGAGCAGTACTTC.

The CDR3 region is CSAGQGSDGYTF. In nucleotides, the CDR3 is TGCAGCGCCGGACAGGGGAGCGATGGCTACACCTTC. V usage is TRBV20-1 and J usage is TRBJ1-2; 9 nucleotides align to TRBD1. CDR1 is DFQATT and CDR2 is SNEGSKA in the germline V gene (reference sequence). The CDR3 length is 12 residues.

The chain uses TRBV11-1 and TRBJ1-2, with D unresolved. Trimming left V 3 bases short and J 4 bases short, with 18 bases between. The V gene's germline CDR1 is SGHAT and CDR2 FQDESV (reference sequence). This CDR3 region has 16 residues. The CDR3 DNA follows: TGTGCCAGCAGCTTCCTCTACAATGAAGGGCCCTATGGCTACACCTTC. It encodes CASSFLYNEGPYGYTF.

This clonotype has a handful of counts. The V call is TRBV28, the J call TRBJ1-2; tentatively, D is TRBD1 (5 bases). Germline CDR1 is MDHEN and CDR2 is SYDVKM. The CDR3 is made up of 13 amino acids. V lost 2 bases, J lost 4 bases, and 8 bases lay in between. In DNA form, the CDR3 reads TGTGCCAGCAGTTTACAGACAGCCTATGGCTACACCTTC. It encodes CASSLQTAYGYTF.

This clonotype was detected many times. The chain carries TRBV5-1 and TRBJ1-1; 9 nucleotides match TRBD1. The V gene end was trimmed by 5 bases and the J gene end by 6 bases; junction bases not matched to a gene: 8. CDR1 and CDR2 (germline): SGHRS, YFSETQ. This CDR3 comprises 14 residues. The CDR3 bases are TGCGCCAGCAGTACCACAGGGGGCTGGGCTGAAGCTTTCTTT. It is translated as CASSTTGGWAEAFF.

This clonotype came up many times. The J gene is TRBJ2-7, the V gene TRBV6-5, with TRBD1 matching 10 bases. The CDR3 is 15 residues long. After removal of 6 bases from V and 3 bases from J, the junction contained 8 bases not matched to a gene. Germline assignment: CDR1 MNHEY and CDR2 SVGAGI. The CDR3 loop reads CASRPSGQGIYEQYF. CDR3 coding DNA: TGTGCCAGCAGACCTTCGGGACAGGGGATCTACGAGCAGTACTTC.

There are many counts of this clonotype. The rearrangement links TRBV6-1 to TRBJ2-7; tentatively, D is TRBD2 (6 bases). Germline CDR1 MNHNS, CDR2 SASEGT. The CDR3 is 14 residues long. Trimming shortened V by 3 bases and J by 2 bases, and 11 bases separated the two germline ends. This CDR3 is CASSDSWGAYEQYF. The CDR3 DNA sequence: TGTGCCAGCAGTGATAGTTGGGGGGCCTACGAGCAGTACTTC.

This clonotype appeared many times. The chain uses TRBV24-1 and TRBJ2-5; tentatively, D is TRBD1 (5 bases). Germline loops: CDR1 KGHDR, CDR2 SFDVKD. The CDR3 loop spans 19 amino acids. Between the trimmed V and J ends, which lost 2 bases and 0 bases, there was a span of 21 bases. The CDR3 loop is CATSDSDTALTSYQETQYF. CDR3 nucleotides: TGTGCCACCAGTGATTCGGACACAGCTTTAACCAGTTACCAAGAGACCCAGTACTTC.